The clone carrying this T cell receptor beta chain was seen a few times. Its specificity is unknown. These data come from a study of T cell responses to AZD1222 COVID-19 vaccine. Assay used: immunoSEQ multiplex PCR; TCRdb lists only in-frame clones, some missing. Among tens of thousands of clones listed, 85% to 90% were seen once. Between the trimmed V and J ends, which lost 3 bases and 7 bases, there was a span of 19 bases. CDR1 is KGHSH and CDR2 is LQKENI in the germline V gene. The CDR3 is made up of 16 amino acids. The study, taken as a whole, reports: Targeting of unmutated variant regions was reportedly seen in nearly half of spike-specific TCRs. All repertoire sampling was performed exclusively after the peak T cell response.

The sequence was obtained from an adult who received the AZD1222 COVID-19 vaccine. The chain has TRBV18 and TRBJ2-1; unclear D gene. The sequencing here drew on peripheral blood, taken 28 days after the second AZD1222 dose. CDR3 DNA sequence: TGTGCCAGCTCACCCCAAGTGAGGCAATCGGCGAATGAGCAGTTCTTC. Its translation is CASSPQVRQSANEQFF.